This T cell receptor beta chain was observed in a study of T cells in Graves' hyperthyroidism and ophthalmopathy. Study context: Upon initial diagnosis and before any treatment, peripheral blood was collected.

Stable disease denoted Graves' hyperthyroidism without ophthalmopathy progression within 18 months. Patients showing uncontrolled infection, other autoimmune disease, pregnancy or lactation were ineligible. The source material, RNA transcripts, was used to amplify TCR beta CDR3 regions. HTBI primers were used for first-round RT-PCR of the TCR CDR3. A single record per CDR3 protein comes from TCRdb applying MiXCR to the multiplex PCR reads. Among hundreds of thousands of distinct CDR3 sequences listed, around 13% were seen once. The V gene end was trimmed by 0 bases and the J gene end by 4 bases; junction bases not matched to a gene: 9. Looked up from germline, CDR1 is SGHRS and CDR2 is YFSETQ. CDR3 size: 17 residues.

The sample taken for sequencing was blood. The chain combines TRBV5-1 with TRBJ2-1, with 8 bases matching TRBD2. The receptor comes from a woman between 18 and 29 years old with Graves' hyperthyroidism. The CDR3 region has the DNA TGCGCCAGCAGCTTGGTCAGCTTATTAGCGGGGTACAATGAGCAGTTCTTC. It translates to CASSLVSLLAGYNEQFF.